This T cell receptor (beta chain) was recovered during a study of cytomegalovirus exposure and HLA in healthy donors. Across the study: An early release of data contained approximately 80 million unique TCRs, which came from HLA-typed donors.

General study findings and limits: The classifier reportedly diagnosed cytomegalovirus status with high sensitivity and specificity. Being productive about 87% or about 30% of the time was typical of most TCR beta V segments in an earlier analysis. CMV antigen specificity of a few CMV-associated chains was confirmed in vitro.

About this clone itself: The antigen is undetermined.

PCR involved 60 Vbeta and 13 Jbeta primers. TCRdb's copy holds only in-frame clones and misses some; the assay was immunoSEQ multiplex PCR. The data hold approximately 190,000 clones, with 82% observed a single time. The germline gives CDR1 SGHNT, CDR2 YENEEA. This CDR3 has 14 residues. Trimming stripped 1 base from V and 0 bases from J, with 7 bases between. The chain recombines TRBV11-3 with TRBJ2-7, with D possibly being TRBD1 (5 bases). The sequence was collected from a woman under 30 in good health and CMV-seronegative. The sequencing sample was made of PBMCs. The CDR3 here is CASSLGGYSYEQYF. The CDR3 DNA reads as TGTGCCAGCAGCTTAGGGGGCTACTCCTACGAGCAGTACTTC. The full variable domain, in which reference TRBV11-3 and TRBJ2-7 provide the parts outside the CDR3, is EAGVVQSPRYKIIEKKQPVAFWCNPISGHNTLYWYLQNLGQGPELLIRYENEEAVDDSQLPKDRFSAERLKGVDSTLKIQPAELGDSAVYLCASSLGGYSYEQYFGPGTRLTVT.